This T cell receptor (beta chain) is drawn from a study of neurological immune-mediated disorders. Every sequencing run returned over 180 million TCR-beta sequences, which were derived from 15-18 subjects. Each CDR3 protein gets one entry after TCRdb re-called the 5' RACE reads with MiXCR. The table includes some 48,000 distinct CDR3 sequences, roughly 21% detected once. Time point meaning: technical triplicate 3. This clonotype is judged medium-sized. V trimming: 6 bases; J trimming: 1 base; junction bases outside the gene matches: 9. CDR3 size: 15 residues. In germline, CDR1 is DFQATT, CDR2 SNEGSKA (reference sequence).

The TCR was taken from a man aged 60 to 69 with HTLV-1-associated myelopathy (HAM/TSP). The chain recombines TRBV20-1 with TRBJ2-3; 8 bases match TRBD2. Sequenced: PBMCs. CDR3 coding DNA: TGCAGTGCCAGACGGGAGGGCCGAGGCACAGATACGCAGTATTTT. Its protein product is CSARREGRGTDTQYF.